This T cell receptor (beta chain) was obtained from a study of CD8 T cells in ankylosing spondylitis. This clonotype has only a few counts. TCRdb independently ran MiXCR on the 5' RACE reads; one entry per CDR3 protein. The sample carries around 300,000 distinct CDR3 sequences, around 15% recorded once. V shed 1 base and J shed 0 bases, with 5 bases lying between them. The CDR3 totals 14 residues. CDR1 is LNHDA and CDR2 is SQIVND in the germline V gene (reference sequence). The chain recombines TRBV19 with TRBJ2-3; no firm D call. This clonotype was sampled from a male donor with ankylosing spondylitis or in good health (not recorded which). The source material was blood, either unsorted or a sorted T cell fraction (not recorded which). CDR3 loop: CASSIGLSTDTQYF. DNA of the CDR3: TGTGCCAGTAGTATAGGCTTGAGCACAGATACGCAGTATTTT.